This T cell receptor (beta chain) was captured in a study of cytomegalovirus exposure and HLA in healthy donors. Findings of the study overall: Specificity for CMV antigens was confirmed in vitro for a few of the CMV-associated chains.

The CDR3 contains 15 residues. Germline V gene lookup returns CDR1 SGHVS and CDR2 FQNEAQ. The V end was cut by 5 bases, the J end by 5 bases, with 18 bases between. Each donor's status was that of a healthy bone marrow donor. As regards this clone: Antigen: not known.

PCR was performed using 60 Vbeta and 13 Jbeta primers. Some clones are missing from TCRdb's copy, which holds only in-frame ones; the method was immunoSEQ multiplex PCR. The profile shows fewer than 120,000 clones, 76% of them singletons. J is TRBJ1-1 and V is TRBV7-8, with unresolved D. Sequencing input: PBMCs. This TCR derives from a man under 40 in good health and CMV-seropositive. CDR3 DNA: TGTGCCAGCAGCCCGAACGCGAGGGAAAGGACTGAAGCTTTCTTT. This translates into CASSPNARERTEAFF.